The clone carrying this T cell receptor (beta chain) appeared a few times. As yet, its antigen is unknown. Germline V gives CDR1 SQVTM, CDR2 ANQGSEA. The V and J ends lost 5 bases and 2 bases respectively, with 13 bases between them. CDR3 length: 13 residues. This sample is part of a study of response to subunit inactivated influenza vaccine. Study-level points and caveats: Authors suggested each seasonal influenza vaccination recruits few new T cells.

MiXCR, applied by TCRdb to the RT-PCR reads, yields one record per CDR3 protein. This table holds under 550,000 distinct CDR3 sequences, more than 7% found once. Here the sequenced sample was PBMCs from blood, taken about 23 months after vaccination. This TCR was recovered from a man aged 45 to 75 who received an inactivated influenza vaccine. The V and J genes are TRBV29-1 and TRBJ2-7; possibly TRBD1 for D (5 bases). In nucleotides, the CDR3 is TGCAGCGTTTCAAGGGGCCTAACCTACGAGCAGTACTTC. This translates into CSVSRGLTYEQYF.